Listed here are 8 T cell receptor beta chains from one sample, sequenced in a study of CD8+ T cells in alopecia areata. TCR sequencing used cDNA made by reverse transcription of extracted RNA. The repertoire was sequenced with immunoSEQ multiplex PCR; TCRdb's copy has only in-frame clones and lacks some. The table shows 110,000 to 150,000 clones, with approximately 49% occurring only once. Sequences were derived from CD4+ T cells sorted from blood, sampled at week 0. These receptors came from a human donor with alopecia areata.

The CDR3 reads CASSLDQANYGYTF. Written as DNA, the CDR3 is TGCGCCAGCAGCTTGGATCAGGCAAACTATGGCTACACCTTC. This chain connects TRBV5-1 to TRBJ1-2; D gene unclear. The CDR3 contains 14 residues. The germline V and J ends were trimmed by 0 bases and 2 bases, with 8 bases remaining between them. Germline assignment: CDR1 SGHRS and CDR2 YFSETQ.

This clone occurred a few times. This chain links TRBV29-1 with TRBJ2-5, with 8 nucleotides matching TRBD2. V was pared by 7 bases and J by 4 bases, with 8 bases of the junction left unmatched. Per germline, CDR1 SQVTM and CDR2 ANQGSEA. The CDR3 has 13 residues. CDR3 nucleotides: TGCAGCGCCTTTCGGGGGGGCCGAGAGACCCAGTACTTC. It yields the protein CSAFRGGRETQYF.

V gene TRBV4-3 combines with J gene TRBJ2-7; 8 bases line up with TRBD2. CDR3 size: 14 residues. Germline assignment: CDR1 LGHNA and CDR2 YSLEER. V lost 4 bases, J lost 2 bases, and 4 bases stayed unmatched. The CDR3, as DNA: TGCGCCAGCAGCCGAAGCGGGAGTACCTACGAGCAGTACTTC. Protein: CASSRSGSTYEQYF.

This clone appeared a few times. The DNA of the CDR3 is TGTGCCAGCAGCAAAGTGTCAGGGGATAACGATGAGCAGTTCTTC. It is translated as CASSKVSGDNDEQFF. The chain employs TRBV21-1 and TRBJ2-1; TRBD1 reflects the table's D call only, with no check against the DNA. TRBV21-1 is reported as a pseudogene. The CDR3 consists of 15 residues.

The J gene is TRBJ1-5, the V gene TRBV27; 7 nucleotides align to TRBD1. J lost 2 bases, V lost 5 bases, and 6 bases had no gene match. Germline CDR1 reads MNHEY; CDR2 reads SMNVEV (reference sequence). The CDR3 runs to 15 residues. The CDR3 is CASSKLGQGNQPQHF. CDR3 coding DNA: TGTGCCAGCAGTAAACTAGGACAGGGCAATCAGCCCCAGCATTTT.

The V call is TRBV27, the J call TRBJ1-2; possibly TRBD1 for D (5 bases). Trimming removed 3 bases at V and 3 bases at J, with 8 bases between. CDR1 MNHEY and CDR2 SMNVEV come from the germline V gene (reference sequence). The CDR3 has 13 amino acids. CDR3 in amino acids: CASSLGVYYGYTF. In nucleotides, the CDR3 is TGTGCCAGCAGTTTGGGGGTTTACTATGGCTACACCTTC.

This chain links TRBV5-1 with TRBJ2-1; possibly TRBD2 for D (6 bases). CDR1 is SGHRS, CDR2 YFSETQ, per germline. V lost 5 bases to trimming and J lost 0 bases, with 12 bases between them. The CDR3 is 15 amino acids. The CDR3, as DNA: TGCGCCAGCAGGAAAGACGGGAGCTCCTACAATGAGCAGTTCTTC. This sequence encodes CASRKDGSSYNEQFF.

This chain links TRBV4-1 with TRBJ2-7; a weak D match, TRBD1 (7 bases). Germline V lookup: CDR1 MGHRA, CDR2 YSYEKL. Trimming left V 1 base short and J 2 bases short, with 15 bases between. CDR3 length: 16 amino acids. The CDR3 region is CASSQGQGGMAYEQYF. In DNA, the CDR3 is TGCGCCAGCAGCCAAGGACAGGGAGGTATGGCCTACGAGCAGTACTTC.